This TCR beta chain was found in a study of spatial heterogeneity in lung cancer (dated by TCRdb to between 2018 and 2021). About the investigation overall: More beta-chain than alpha-chain transcripts were consistently detected, likely reflecting higher beta-chain transcript abundance. In the raw uncorrected reads, each unique combination of TCR and UMI appeared more than ten times on average. In non-small cell lung cancer, the study quantitatively compared TCR alpha and beta repertoires across several tumor regions, matched nontumor lung, and blood. Nonsynonymous mutation counts, determined by whole-exome sequencing of tumor tissue, were related to TCR repertoire features. At surgery, both alpha and beta chains were TCR-sequenced in 200 to 250 tumor regions, approximately 64 matched nontumor lung samples and some 58 PBMC samples.

From the cysteine through the phenylalanine, the CDR3 covers 13 amino acids. Of all the DNA, just the CDR3 is kept, 39 bases in frame from base 1. The V end loses 3 bases and the J end loses 5 bases, and a stretch of 10 bases separates them. In the germline V gene, CDR1 corresponds to MGHDK and CDR2 to SYGVNS. Receptor amplification or capture employed 5' RACE. Sequencer: NextSeq 500. The TCR library protocol attached a unique molecular identifier to each TCR cDNA molecule to allow correction of PCR and sequencing errors. In the source study's methods: TCR identification, UMI-based error correction and CDR3 extraction were all carried out with Decombinator tools. TCRs above a frequency of 2 per 1,000, corresponding to the top 1% of the tumor frequency distribution, were defined as expanded. Each repertoire was subsampled 100 times to 5,000 TCRs, after which Renyi diversity was computed with the R vegan package. CDR3 similarity networks were built from amino acid triplet string-kernel similarity, with CDR3s being connected when pairwise similarity was above 0.82. Clones were called with MiXCR by TCRdb after fastp trimmed the public reads at Q25, and only in-frame beta chains were retained. Each entry merges the rows of one CDR3 protein and shows their most common DNA and genes. Clone size and V and J calls follow TCRdb, not the original study. For this sample the table gives 85,000 to 100,000 distinct CDR3 sequences, of which approximately 12% were detected only once. Of the sample, about 41% falls within the top ten clones.

What this sample's time point label stands for: sample taken at primary tumor resection. TCR sequencing used whole RNA extracted from tumor and nontumor lung tissue, or from cryopreserved PBMC samples, without cell sorting. Samples were obtained from approximately 76 patients with early-stage, untreated non-small cell lung cancer from the lung TRACERx cohort. Only patients for whom sufficient RNA was available from at least two tumor regions were selected for TCR sequencing. This clonotype occurred a few times. What antigen it recognizes has not been identified. No base quality information exists; no much larger clone differs at one position. What the study reported, not specific to this receptor: Confirming at a functional level the hypothesis that regional TCRs recognize regional mutations was considered to require additional single-cell paired TCR alpha and beta sequencing. Ubiquitous expanded tumor TCRs were found in blood more often at tumor resection than at routine follow-up.

This sequence originates from a male donor with early-stage non-small cell lung cancer. The chain joins TRBV25-1 to TRBJ2-5; TRBD1 is possibly the D segment (5 matching bases). Sequencing used PBMCs, obtained at surgery. The CDR3 sequence is CASSEAGRETQYF. Here is the DNA: TGTGCCAGCAGTGAGGCAGGGCGTGAGACCCAGTACTTC.